Below are 5 T cell receptor beta chains sequenced from a single sample in a study of blood T cells in healthy people across ages. For the second PCR, which ran for about 7 to 11 cycles, a sample-barcoded 5' primer and a J-beta primer mix were used. TCRdb used MiXCR to reprocess the 5' RACE reads, holding one entry per CDR3 protein. The sample records roughly 680,000 distinct CDR3 sequences, under 65% being singletons. Sequenced sample: blood. The receptors come from a woman older than 75 in good health.

This clonotype was picked up many times. V gene TRBV2 combines with J gene TRBJ2-7; D is possibly TRBD2 (6 bases). Trimming stripped 3 bases from V and 0 bases from J, with 12 bases between. Per germline, CDR1 SNHLY and CDR2 FYNNEI. This CDR3 contains 15 residues. The CDR3 here is CASSDGGRVSYEQYF. CDR3 DNA sequence: TGTGCCAGCAGTGATGGGGGGAGAGTCTCCTACGAGCAGTACTTC.

The sample holds a few counts of this clonotype. CDR3 residues: CASSGGTYEQYF. The CDR3, as DNA: TGCGCCAGCAGCGGTGGGACGTACGAGCAGTACTTC. The chain links TRBV5-1 to TRBJ2-4; perhaps D is TRBD1 or TRBD2 (5 bases each). Gene TRBJ2-7 matches the end of the DNA better, so the J call may be wrong. CDR3 length: 12 residues. Germline assignment: CDR1 SGHRS and CDR2 YFSETQ.

As for this clonotype: A much larger clonotype is one base distant, so this may be a read error. The chain recombines TRBV28 with TRBJ2-5, with D unresolved. The CDR3 runs 12 residues. Germline CDR1 and CDR2: MDHEN and SYDVKM. CDR3 coding DNA: TGTGCCAGCAGTTTTGGGGATAAGACCCCGTACTTC. Its protein is CASSFGDKTPYF.

This clonotype was recorded a few times. The rearrangement uses TRBV2 and TRBJ2-7; maybe TRBD1 (6 bases). The germline V gene encodes CDR1 SNHLY and CDR2 FYNNEI. Between the trimmed V and J ends, which lost 6 bases and 3 bases, there was a span of 6 bases. This CDR3 is built from 11 residues. CDR3 coding DNA: TGTGCCAGCAGGGGACACTACGAGCAGTACTTC. Residues: CASRGHYEQYF.

This clonotype was counted ten times or more. The chain employs TRBV3-1 and TRBJ2-7, with unresolved D. The ends were cut back, 4 bases at V and 0 bases at J, with 10 bases in the middle. This CDR3 contains 14 residues. Per the germline V gene, CDR1 is LGHDT and CDR2 is YNNKEL (reference sequence). DNA for the CDR3: TGTGCCAGCAGCCGAGCAGTGAGCTCCTACGAGCAGTACTTC. As protein: CASSRAVSSYEQYF.